This TCR beta chain was profiled in a study of T cells in Graves' hyperthyroidism and ophthalmopathy. On the study more broadly: Initial diagnosis, before any treatment, was when peripheral blood was collected. Study-wide results and caveats: Ophthalmopathy was distinguished from stable hyperthyroidism by 13 V-J signatures.

It was 8.5 to 10 ml of fresh peripheral blood that supplied the PBMCs. Amplified TCR beta CDR3 regions derived from RNA transcripts. Researchers ran a first-round RT-PCR on the TCR CDR3 using the HTBI primer set. One entry per CDR3 protein, called by TCRdb with MiXCR from the multiplex PCR reads. Of a few hundred thousand distinct CDR3 sequences in the sample, about 19% are singletons; the top ten hold about two fifths. This CDR3 has 16 residues. Trimming removed 2 bases from V and 6 bases from J, with 15 bases in between. The germline CDR1 and CDR2 sequences are SGHRS and YFSETQ. Concerning this clonotype itself: Antigen specificity is unknown.

Sequenced sample: blood. V and J are TRBV5-1 and TRBJ1-6; the D gene is possibly TRBD1 (6 bases). The clonotype originates from a man over 45 with Graves' ophthalmopathy. The CDR3 spells CASSLAQGRFNSPLHF. The CDR3 coding sequence is TGCGCCAGCAGCTTAGCGCAGGGGAGATTTAATTCACCCCTCCACTTT.